One and the same sample provided the 5 T cell receptor beta chains below, sequenced in a study of blood T cells in healthy people across ages. A J-beta primer mix and a sample-barcoded 5' primer were used in a second PCR of about 6 to 12 cycles. One entry per CDR3 protein results from TCRdb running MiXCR on the 5' RACE reads. The sample records over 550,000 distinct CDR3 sequences, about 30% being singletons. The sequenced material came from blood. These receptor sequences come from a woman of 80 years or more in good health.

This clonotype occurred many times. This chain links TRBV6-5 with TRBJ2-3, with D perhaps TRBD2 (6 bases). In germline, CDR1 is MNHEY, CDR2 SVGAGI. V was shortened by 3 bases and J by 1 base, with 11 bases between the two germline ends. The CDR3 covers 15 residues. The CDR3: CASSYRGSGTDTQYF. CDR3 in DNA: TGTGCCAGCAGTTATCGGGGGTCGGGCACAGATACGCAGTATTTT.

Regarding this clonotype: This may come from a read error, since a much larger clone is one base off. This chain joins TRBV20-1 and TRBJ2-7; D is uncertain. Germline CDR1 DFQATT, CDR2 SNEGSKA (reference sequence). The length of the CDR3 is 12 residues. The germline V and J ends were trimmed by 5 bases and 4 bases, with 12 bases remaining between them. The CDR3 DNA reads as TGCAGTGCTGGTAGGGCTTCGTACGAGCAGTACTTC. Its translation: CSAGRASYEQYF.

In this sample, this clonotype turned up a few times. This sequence joins TRBV7-3 and TRBJ1-1; perhaps TRBD1 as D (6 bases). CDR1 and CDR2 (germline): SGHTA, FQGTGA. This CDR3 is built from 13 residues. Deletions cut 0 bases from V and 9 bases from J, with 11 bases between. The CDR3 here is CASSLTGGQKAFF. The CDR3 nucleotides are TGTGCCAGCAGCTTAACAGGAGGACAGAAAGCTTTCTTT.

In its sample, this clonotype was seen a few times. This may arise from a read error, as a much more abundant clone is one base away. The V gene is TRBV7-8, the J gene TRBJ2-1; the D call may be TRBD1 or TRBD2 (5 bases each). This CDR3 has 12 residues. Deletions cut 5 bases from V and 13 bases from J, with 15 bases between. Germline V gene lookup returns CDR1 SGHVS and CDR2 FQNEAQ. CDR3 loop: CASSPELGTQFF. As DNA, the CDR3 is TGTGCCAGCAGCCCTGAGTTAGGGACCCAGTTCTTC.

The DNA of the CDR3 is TGTGCCTGGAGTCCACGGGGGCTAGCGGGGGGAAATGAGCAGTTCTTC. It codes for CAWSPRGLAGGNEQFF. The chain carries TRBV30 and TRBJ2-1; 11 positions match TRBD2. Losses at the gene ends were 2 bases for V and 7 bases for J; bases not matched to a gene: 10. CDR3 size: 16 residues. Per germline, CDR1 GTSNPN and CDR2 SVGIG (reference sequence). The full variable domain, rest sourced from reference TRBV30 and TRBJ2-1, is SQTIHQWPATLVQPVGSPLSLECTVEGTSNPNLYWYRQAAGRGLQLLFYSVGIGQISSEVPQNLSASRPQDRQFILSSKKLLLSDSGFYLCAWSPRGLAGGNEQFFGPGTRLTVL.